The entry below describes one T cell receptor (beta chain). Its binding antigen is unknown. Base qualities are missing; no much larger clone stands one base away. These data belong to a study of T-cell memory formation after mild COVID-19 (dated by TCRdb to the early 2020s). About the full investigation: Most TCR sequence clusters were specific to one of the two donors. In a couple of donors, T-cell clones that expanded and contracted after mild COVID-19 were followed by sequencing TCRalpha and TCRbeta repertoires longitudinally. The cohort was made up of two young adult volunteers, one female and one male, who were previously healthy.

The sequencer was an Illumina NovaSeq 6000. cDNA libraries for TCRalpha and TCRbeta were prepared by 5'RACE using constant-segment primers, with sample barcodes and unique molecular identifiers added. Trizol reagent was used to extract RNA from every sample. Amplification of the libraries took two PCR steps, and the second step added a second sample barcode plus Illumina TruSeq adapters. Sequencing of libraries was performed on an Illumina NovaSeq with 2 x 150 bp paired-end reads. Per the original workflow: With migec v1.2.7, reads were demultiplexed and then collapsed into UMI-guided consensus sequences. Using mixcr v2.1.11, the UMI consensuses were aligned to TRA and TRB V and J templates and assembled into clonotypes. A clonotype was counted as expanded or contracted only if both edgeR and NoisET called the change significant, with noise models trained on biological replicates. edgeR calls used a false discovery rate-adjusted p below 0.01 and a log2 fold-change threshold of 1. PCA with hierarchical clustering of max-normalized trajectories of the 1000 most abundant clonotypes was used as exploratory dynamics analysis. Separately sequenced CD4+ and CD8+ repertoires were used to assign a CD4 or CD8 phenotype to each responding clone. TCRdb applied fastp at Q25 and MiXCR to the public reads, then kept only in-frame beta chains. Each CDR3 protein gets just one entry, which takes the most common genes and DNA from the rows behind it. V and J calls and clone size were set by TCRdb, not the authors. Recorded for this sample are about half a million distinct CDR3 sequences; about 20% of them occurred a single time. The top ten hold 9% to 15% of the sample.

Study-wide conclusions, independent of this receptor: Some responding clones were found in pre-infection memory, which suggests that pre-existing cross-reactive memory T cells took part in the SARS-CoV-2 response. The second-wave clones that peaked on day 37 were not confirmed to be SARS-CoV-2 specific. Balanced CD4/CD8 phenotypes were observed for clones contracting from day 15 to 85, whereas a bias towards CD4+ was observed for a second wave of clones expanding from day 15 to 37. Only a couple of mild cases were covered in the study, and larger cohorts including severe cases with pre-infection samples were considered necessary. Contracting CD4+ clones appeared mostly in the CM and EM memory subsets, whereas CD8+ clones were enriched in EMRA.

Ficoll-Paque density gradient centrifugation was the method used to isolate PBMCs. Sample: PBMCs or a T cell subset sorted from them (not recorded which). The TCR sequence derives from an adult woman who had mild COVID-19 (a few samples of this study predate the infection). The sample titles of this study are shuffled in the database, so cell type and time point are left out; the donor was told from shared clones.

The CDR3 amino acid sequence is: CASSLVGSGNEQFF. The sequenced DNA: TGTGCCAGCAGCTTAGTGGGTAGTGGCAATGAGCAGTTCTTC. Recombination linked TRBV7-2 to TRBJ2-1; no D segment can be confidently identified. Between the V and J ends, shortened by 1 base and 6 bases respectively, the junction contains 10 bases. CDR1 SGHTA and CDR2 FQGNSA are derived from the germline V gene. The CDR3 contains 14 residues, cysteine and phenylalanine counted. The kept DNA is CDR3 alone, 42 bases in frame from the first base.